Listed below are T cell receptor beta chains from one sample, sequenced in a study of blood T cell repertoires in COVID-19. Produced via immunoSEQ multiplex PCR; TCRdb's table is partial and in-frame only. The table has some 400,000 clones, approximately 77% seen once. The sample comprised peripheral blood. These receptors came from a human donor with acute or convalescent COVID-19. The donor label of this sample is uncertain. CDR3s include the opening cysteine and the closing phenylalanine or tryptophan. A D gene is named only where the DNA matches it firmly. Some rows have no size entry. The others give once, few or many, or a class for an expanded clone.

J: TRBJ2-7; D: TRBD2; size: NA; V: TRBV6-5; CDR3: CASRKGASGRNEQYF; DNA: TGTGCCAGCAGGAAAGGGGCTAGCGGGAGGAACGAGCAGTACTTC
J: TRBJ2-6; D: NA; size: NA; V: TRBV2; CDR3: CATRLEESGANVLTF; DNA: TGTGCCACTCGTTTGGAGGAATCTGGGGCCAACGTCCTGACTTTC
J: TRBJ2-1; D: TRBD2; size: NA; V: TRBV30; CDR3: CAWTSGRGNEQFF; DNA: TGTGCCTGGACTAGCGGGAGAGGAAATGAGCAGTTCTTC
J: TRBJ1-2; D: NA; size: NA; V: TRBV9; CDR3: CASSGARGYGYTF; DNA: TGTGCCAGCAGCGGGGCCAGGGGATATGGCTACACCTTC
J: TRBJ1-2; D: NA; size: NA; V: TRBV6-5; CDR3: CASSYADSPSYGYTF; DNA: TGTGCCAGCAGTTACGCAGACAGCCCTAGCTATGGCTACACCTTC
J: TRBJ2-1; D: NA; size: NA; V: TRBV28; CDR3: CASRPGTLRGSEQFF; DNA: TGTGCCAGCAGGCCCGGGACTCTTCGGGGATCTGAGCAGTTCTTC
J: TRBJ1-5; D: TRBD1; size: NA; V: TRBV19; CDR3: CASSSLQGGNQPQHF; DNA: TGTGCCAGTAGTAGCCTCCAGGGGGGCAATCAGCCCCAGCATTTT
J: TRBJ2-7; D: NA; size: NA; V: TRBV14; CDR3: CASSQGEALRNEQYF; DNA: TGTGCCAGCAGCCAGGGGGAGGCTTTAAGAAACGAGCAGTACTTC
J: TRBJ2-2; D: NA; size: NA; V: TRBV9; CDR3: CASSNQGPVTGELFF; DNA: TGTGCCAGCAGCAATCAGGGGCCAGTCACCGGGGAGCTGTTTTTT
J: TRBJ2-1; D: NA; size: NA; V: TRBV12-5; CDR3: CASGGGGNYNEQFF; DNA: TGTGCTAGTGGGGGGGGTGGGAACTACAATGAGCAGTTCTTC
J: TRBJ2-2; D: TRBD2; size: NA; V: TRBV7-9; CDR3: CASSFYRGGGTGELFF; DNA: TGTGCCAGCAGCTTCTACCGGGGCGGGGGGACCGGGGAGCTGTTTTTT
J: TRBJ1-1; D: TRBD1; size: NA; V: TRBV29-1; CDR3: CSVGVPGTGNTEAFF; DNA: TGCAGCGTAGGAGTTCCCGGGACAGGGAACACTGAAGCTTTCTTT
J: TRBJ2-7; D: NA; size: NA; V: TRBV10-3; CDR3: CATSGTLKGEQYF; DNA: TGTGCCACCTCCGGGACATTAAAGGGCGAGCAGTACTTC
J: TRBJ1-2; D: TRBD1; size: NA; V: TRBV28; CDR3: CASSSRLQGAEGYTF; DNA: TGTGCCAGCAGTTCCCGTCTACAGGGGGCGGAAGGCTACACCTTC
J: TRBJ2-5; D: TRBD2; size: NA; V: TRBV28; CDR3: CASSQTSGRAQRETQYF; DNA: TGTGCCAGCAGTCAAACTAGCGGGAGGGCTCAGAGGGAGACCCAGTACTTC
J: TRBJ2-1; D: TRBD2; size: NA; V: TRBV2; CDR3: CASSEAGLAGGSYNEQFF; DNA: TGTGCCAGCAGTGAAGCGGGACTAGCGGGAGGGTCCTACAATGAGCAGTTCTTC
J: TRBJ2-3; D: TRBD2; size: NA; V: TRBV18; CDR3: CASSPRTSGGAGADTQYF; DNA: TGTGCCAGCTCACCAAGGACTAGCGGGGGGGCCGGGGCAGATACGCAGTATTTT
J: TRBJ1-2; D: TRBD1; size: NA; V: TRBV30; CDR3: CASPRGQSTSYGYTF; DNA: TGTGCCTCGCCGCGGGGACAGAGCACTTCCTATGGCTACACCTTC
J: TRBJ2-1; D: TRBD1; size: NA; V: TRBV5-5; CDR3: CASSPDRGNYNEQFF; DNA: TGTGCCAGCAGCCCTGACAGGGGCAACTACAATGAGCAGTTCTTC
J: TRBJ1-4; D: NA; size: NA; V: TRBV15; CDR3: CATSRSPQQGRGEKLFF; DNA: TGTGCCACCAGCAGATCTCCCCAACAGGGTCGTGGTGAAAAACTGTTTTTT
J: TRBJ2-1; D: TRBD2; size: once; V: TRBV2; CDR3: CASSPAAGGPLSSYNEQFF; DNA: TGTGCCAGCAGCCCCGCAGCGGGAGGCCCCCTCAGCTCCTACAATGAGCAGTTCTTC
J: TRBJ1-2; D: NA; size: few; V: TRBV3-1/TRBV3-2; CDR3: CASSHLRGHGYTF; DNA: TGTGCCAGCAGCCACCTCAGGGGTCATGGCTACACCTTC
J: TRBJ2-7; D: TRBD2; size: NA; V: TRBV6-5; CDR3: CASSNRRGAEQYF; DNA: TGTGCCAGCAGCAATAGGCGGGGGGCCGAGCAGTACTTC
J: TRBJ2-7; D: TRBD1; size: NA; V: TRBV18; CDR3: CASSLLGQGIYEQYF; DNA: TGTGCCAGCTCACTCCTGGGACAGGGAATTTACGAGCAGTACTTC
J: TRBJ2-1; D: TRBD2; size: NA; V: TRBV4-2; CDR3: CASSQDIGGRGYEQFF; DNA: TGTGCCAGCAGCCAAGATATAGGAGGGAGGGGCTATGAGCAGTTCTTC
J: TRBJ1-5; D: NA; size: few; V: TRBV19; CDR3: CASRRARGAGNQPQHF; DNA: TGTGCCAGTAGGAGAGCTAGGGGCGCGGGCAATCAGCCCCAGCATTTT
J: TRBJ2-1; D: NA; size: once; V: TRBV7-2; CDR3: CASILDRSYNEQFF; DNA: TGTGCCAGCATCCTAGACCGATCCTACAATGAGCAGTTCTTC
J: TRBJ2-5; D: TRBD2; size: NA; V: TRBV9; CDR3: CASSVGGGGAGETQYF; DNA: TGTGCCAGCAGCGTAGGTGGCGGGGGGGCAGGAGAGACCCAGTACTTC
J: TRBJ1-1; D: NA; size: few; V: TRBV14; CDR3: CASSRAINTEAFF; DNA: TGTGCCAGCAGCCGCGCGATAAACACTGAAGCTTTCTTT
J: TRBJ1-2; D: TRBD1; size: NA; V: TRBV5-1; CDR3: CASSLDLRTGDGYTF; DNA: TGCGCCAGCAGCCTGGATCTAAGGACAGGGGATGGCTACACCTTC
J: TRBJ1-1; D: TRBD1; size: NA; V: TRBV4-1; CDR3: CASSRQGVNTEAFF; DNA: TGCGCCAGCAGTCGACAGGGCGTGAACACTGAAGCTTTCTTT
J: TRBJ2-5; D: NA; size: NA; V: TRBV27; CDR3: CASSPRWQSKETQYF; DNA: TGTGCCAGCAGTCCTAGGTGGCAGTCCAAAGAGACCCAGTACTTC
J: TRBJ1-2; D: NA; size: NA; V: TRBV6-5; CDR3: CASRPDTSRGYTF; DNA: TGTGCCAGCAGACCTGACACGAGCCGGGGCTACACCTTC
J: TRBJ2-7; D: NA; size: NA; V: TRBV28; CDR3: CASIGGLYEQYF; DNA: TGTGCCAGCATAGGCGGACTCTACGAGCAGTACTTC
J: TRBJ1-2; D: NA; size: NA; V: TRBV23-1; CDR3: CASRPGGWGHYGYTF; DNA: TGCGCCAGCCGCCCGGGGGGGTGGGGCCACTATGGCTACACCTTC
J: TRBJ2-1; D: TRBD2; size: NA; V: TRBV6-6; CDR3: CASSYDIAGANNEQFF; DNA: TGTGCCAGCAGTTATGACATAGCGGGGGCAAACAATGAGCAGTTCTTC
J: TRBJ1-6; D: TRBD1; size: few; V: TRBV18; CDR3: CASSPPGQTNSPLHF; DNA: TGTGCCAGCTCACCACCGGGACAGACTAATTCACCCCTCCACTTT
J: TRBJ2-3; D: NA; size: few; V: TRBV5-1; CDR3: CASSLEGVGADTQYF; DNA: TGCGCCAGCAGCTTGGAGGGAGTAGGCGCAGATACGCAGTATTTT
J: TRBJ2-3; D: NA; size: NA; V: TRBV11-1; CDR3: CASSSLLGTQYF; DNA: TGTGCCAGCAGCTCCCTCCTTGGCACGCAGTATTTT
J: TRBJ1-1; D: NA; size: NA; V: TRBV18; CDR3: CASSRREGVWEAFF; DNA: TGTGCCAGCTCACGCCGGGAGGGGGTTTGGGAAGCTTTCTTT
J: TRBJ2-7; D: NA; size: NA; V: TRBV21-1; CDR3: CASSLQFPGGSEQYF; DNA: TGTGCCAGCAGCCTCCAATTCCCAGGGGGCTCCGAGCAGTACTTC
J: TRBJ1-1; D: TRBD1; size: NA; V: TRBV5-6; CDR3: CASSDTGVPEAFF; DNA: TGTGCCAGCAGCGACACAGGGGTCCCTGAAGCTTTCTTT
J: TRBJ1-2; D: NA; size: NA; V: TRBV19; CDR3: CASSIDLKGGGYTF; DNA: TGTGCCAGTAGTATAGATCTAAAAGGAGGTGGCTACACCTTC
J: TRBJ2-2; D: TRBD1; size: NA; V: TRBV5-1; CDR3: CASSLALTGGAGTGELFF; DNA: TGCGCCAGCAGCTTGGCCCTGACAGGGGGCGCGGGCACCGGGGAGCTGTTTTTT